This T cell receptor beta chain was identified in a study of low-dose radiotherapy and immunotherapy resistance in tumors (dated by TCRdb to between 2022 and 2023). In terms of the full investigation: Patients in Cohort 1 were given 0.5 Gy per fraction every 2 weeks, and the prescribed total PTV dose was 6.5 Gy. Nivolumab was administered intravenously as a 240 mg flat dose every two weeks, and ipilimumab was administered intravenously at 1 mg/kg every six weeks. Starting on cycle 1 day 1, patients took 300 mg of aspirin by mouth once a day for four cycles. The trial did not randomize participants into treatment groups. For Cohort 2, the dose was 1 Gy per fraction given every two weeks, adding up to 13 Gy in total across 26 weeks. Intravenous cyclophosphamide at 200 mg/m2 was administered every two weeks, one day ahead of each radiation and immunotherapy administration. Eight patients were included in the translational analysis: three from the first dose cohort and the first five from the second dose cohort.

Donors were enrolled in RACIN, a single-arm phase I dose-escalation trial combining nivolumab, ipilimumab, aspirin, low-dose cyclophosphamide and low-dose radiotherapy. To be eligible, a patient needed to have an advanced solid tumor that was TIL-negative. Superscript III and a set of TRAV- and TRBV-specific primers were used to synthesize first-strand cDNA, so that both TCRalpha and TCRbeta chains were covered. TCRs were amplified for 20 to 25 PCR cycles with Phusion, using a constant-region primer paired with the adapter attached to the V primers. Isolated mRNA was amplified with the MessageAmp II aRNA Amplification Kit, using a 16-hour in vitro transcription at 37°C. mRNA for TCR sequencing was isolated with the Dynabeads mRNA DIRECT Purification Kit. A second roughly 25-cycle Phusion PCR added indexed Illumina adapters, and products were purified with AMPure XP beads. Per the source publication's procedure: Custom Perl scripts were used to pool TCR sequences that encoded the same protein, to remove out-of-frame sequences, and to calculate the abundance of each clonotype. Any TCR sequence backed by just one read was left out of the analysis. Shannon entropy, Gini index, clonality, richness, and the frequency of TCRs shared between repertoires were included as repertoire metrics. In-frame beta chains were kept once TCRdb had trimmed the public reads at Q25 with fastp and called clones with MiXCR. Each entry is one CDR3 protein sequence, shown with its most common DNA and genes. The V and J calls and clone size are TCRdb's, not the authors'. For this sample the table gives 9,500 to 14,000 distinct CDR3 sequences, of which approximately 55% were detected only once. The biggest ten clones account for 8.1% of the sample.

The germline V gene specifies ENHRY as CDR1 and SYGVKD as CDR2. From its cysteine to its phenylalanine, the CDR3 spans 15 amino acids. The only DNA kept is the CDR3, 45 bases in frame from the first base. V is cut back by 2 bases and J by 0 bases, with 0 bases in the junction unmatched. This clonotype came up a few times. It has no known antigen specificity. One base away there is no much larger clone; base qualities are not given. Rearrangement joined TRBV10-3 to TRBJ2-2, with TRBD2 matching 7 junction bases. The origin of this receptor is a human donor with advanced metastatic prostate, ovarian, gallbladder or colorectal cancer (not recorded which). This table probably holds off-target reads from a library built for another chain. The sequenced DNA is TGTGCCATCAGTGAGACTAGCGCGAACACCGGGGAGCTGTTTTTT. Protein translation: CAISETSANTGELFF.